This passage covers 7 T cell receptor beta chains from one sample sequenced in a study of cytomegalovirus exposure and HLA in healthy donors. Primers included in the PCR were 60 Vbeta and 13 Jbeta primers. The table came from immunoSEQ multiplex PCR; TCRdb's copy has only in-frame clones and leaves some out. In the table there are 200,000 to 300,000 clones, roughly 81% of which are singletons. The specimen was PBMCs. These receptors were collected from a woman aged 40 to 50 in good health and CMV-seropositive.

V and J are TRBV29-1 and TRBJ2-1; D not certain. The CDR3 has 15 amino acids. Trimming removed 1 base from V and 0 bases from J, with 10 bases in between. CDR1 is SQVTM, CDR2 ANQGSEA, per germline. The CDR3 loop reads CSVEVASPSYNEQFF. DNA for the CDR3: TGCAGCGTTGAAGTAGCTTCCCCCTCCTACAATGAGCAGTTCTTC.

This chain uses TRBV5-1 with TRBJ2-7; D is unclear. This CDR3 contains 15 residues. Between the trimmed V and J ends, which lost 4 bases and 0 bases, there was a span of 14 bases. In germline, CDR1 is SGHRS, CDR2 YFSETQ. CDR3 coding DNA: TGCGCCAGCAGCCCAGACGACACGGCCTCCTACGAGCAGTACTTC. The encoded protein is CASSPDDTASYEQYF.

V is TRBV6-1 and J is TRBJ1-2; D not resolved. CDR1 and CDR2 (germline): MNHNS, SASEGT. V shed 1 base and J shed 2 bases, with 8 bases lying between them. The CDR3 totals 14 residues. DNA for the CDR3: TGTGCCAGCAGTGAAGGGTTTGCGAACTATGGCTACACCTTC. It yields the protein CASSEGFANYGYTF.

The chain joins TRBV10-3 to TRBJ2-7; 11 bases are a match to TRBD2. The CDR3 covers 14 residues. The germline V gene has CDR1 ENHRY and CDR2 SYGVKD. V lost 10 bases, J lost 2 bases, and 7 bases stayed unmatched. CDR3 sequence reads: CATAPGLAAYEQYF. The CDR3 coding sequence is TGTGCCACCGCCCCGGGACTAGCGGCCTACGAGCAGTACTTC.

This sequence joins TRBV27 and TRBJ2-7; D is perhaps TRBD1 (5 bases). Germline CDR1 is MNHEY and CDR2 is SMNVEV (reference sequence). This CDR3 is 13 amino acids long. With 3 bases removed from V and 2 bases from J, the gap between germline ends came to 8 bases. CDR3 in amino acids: CASSFGQTYEQYF. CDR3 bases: TGTGCCAGCAGTTTCGGACAAACCTACGAGCAGTACTTC.

The CDR3 DNA is TGTGCCAGCAGCTCCAGATCCTACAATGAGCAGTTCTTC. Protein product: CASSSRSYNEQFF. The V gene is TRBV7-2, the J gene TRBJ2-1; D unclear. This CDR3 region has 13 residues. V lost 4 bases, J lost 1 base, and 5 bases lay in between. CDR1 SGHTA and CDR2 FQGNSA come from the germline V gene.

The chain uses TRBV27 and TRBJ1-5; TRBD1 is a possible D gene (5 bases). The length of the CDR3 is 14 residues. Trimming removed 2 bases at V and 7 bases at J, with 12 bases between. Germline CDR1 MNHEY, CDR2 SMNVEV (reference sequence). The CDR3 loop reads CASSLQGGRQPQHF. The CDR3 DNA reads TGTGCCAGCAGTTTACAGGGAGGACGGCAGCCCCAGCATTTT.